These T cell receptor beta chains were read from a single sample in a study of cytomegalovirus exposure and HLA in healthy donors. Clones were read by immunoSEQ multiplex PCR, and TCRdb kept only the in-frame ones, dropping some. Among about 94,000 clones listed, more than 70% were seen once. Sequencing was performed on PBMCs. These receptors were collected from a man aged 30 to 45 in good health and CMV-seronegative. CDR3s leave out the opening cysteine and the closing phenylalanine or tryptophan.

v_call,j_call,cdr3_aa
TRBV7-9,TRBJ1-2,ASSLTAANYGYT
TRBV20-1,TRBJ1-1,SARDQTEAF
TRBV5-5,TRBJ2-1,ASSLAAGGPDEQF
TRBV2,TRBJ2-5,ASKSQLVETQY
TRBV5-1,TRBJ2-5,ASTGGEETQY
TRBV30,TRBJ2-1,AWSLAGPPEVEF
TRBV5-1,TRBJ2-3,ASSSGTSGGDTQY
TRBV6-1,TRBJ2-2,ASSQENTGELF
TRBV11-2,TRBJ1-5,ASSLGTGEYQPQH
TRBV18,TRBJ1-1,ASSPFYQVTEAF
TRBV5-1,TRBJ2-3,ASSPHGSSTDTQY
TRBV5-6,TRBJ1-2,ASYRVNYGYT
TRBV18,TRBJ1-3,ASSPLTDSSGNTIY
TRBV19,TRBJ2-2,ASSISGGATGELF
TRBV5-1,TRBJ2-5,ASSWEGGQETQY
TRBV5-6,TRBJ2-3,ASSLGYESGMADTQY
TRBV18,TRBJ2-7,ASSQAGYYEQY
TRBV25-1,TRBJ2-1,ASMGTSGYNEQF
TRBV7-7,TRBJ2-5,ASSGPGQQETQY
TRBV7-9,TRBJ2-7,ASSLRGQGYYEQY
TRBV18,TRBJ1-4,ASSPTGAATNEKLF
TRBV7-4,TRBJ1-5,ASSPNFRDSDRKGGPQH
TRBV25-1,TRBJ2-1,ASSERLAGGHSLF
TRBV7-2,TRBJ1-6,ASSFLQGDASPLH
TRBV6-5,TRBJ1-6,ASRYIGASDSPLH
TRBV6-5,TRBJ1-1,ASSSGTINTEAF
TRBV28,TRBJ2-1,ASSLARGNEQF
TRBV11-2,TRBJ1-6,ASSLGPGSPLH
TRBV5-5,TRBJ2-7,ASSLQGAPYEQY
TRBV28,TRBJ1-5,ASSPTGGHQPQH
TRBV5-1,TRBJ2-1,ASSWIGTGKVSEQF
TRBV27,TRBJ2-7,ASSSSPGQASYEQY
TRBV27,TRBJ1-1,ASSSRGLMNTEAF
TRBV19,TRBJ2-1,ASSMAGISYNEQF
TRBV5-8,TRBJ1-3,ASSSRGNTIY
TRBV29-1,TRBJ2-7,SVEDLDNSYEQY
TRBV7-9,TRBJ2-3,ASSSYLEDTQY
TRBV2,TRBJ2-1,ASSEGASDEQF
TRBV19,TRBJ2-1,ASSIGTSGGALNEQF
TRBV28,TRBJ2-2,ASSPLMGGRAGGTGELF
TRBV30,TRBJ2-5,AWRLAGQETQY
TRBV4-2,TRBJ1-4,ASSQDEGRRYEKLF
TRBV7-2,TRBJ1-2,ASSLPGSAYGYT
TRBV18,TRBJ1-5,ASSPNAGGRSNQPQH
TRBV6-5,TRBJ2-4,ASSYSAGEKNIQY
TRBV19,TRBJ2-3,ASSIGARGGTDTQY
TRBV10-2,TRBJ2-7,ASSTPEGGGYEQY
TRBV4-2,TRBJ1-2,ASSQAPTALGYT
TRBV10-1,TRBJ1-1,ASSDPRDSRNTEAF
TRBV2,TRBJ2-7,ASRLAEDYEQY